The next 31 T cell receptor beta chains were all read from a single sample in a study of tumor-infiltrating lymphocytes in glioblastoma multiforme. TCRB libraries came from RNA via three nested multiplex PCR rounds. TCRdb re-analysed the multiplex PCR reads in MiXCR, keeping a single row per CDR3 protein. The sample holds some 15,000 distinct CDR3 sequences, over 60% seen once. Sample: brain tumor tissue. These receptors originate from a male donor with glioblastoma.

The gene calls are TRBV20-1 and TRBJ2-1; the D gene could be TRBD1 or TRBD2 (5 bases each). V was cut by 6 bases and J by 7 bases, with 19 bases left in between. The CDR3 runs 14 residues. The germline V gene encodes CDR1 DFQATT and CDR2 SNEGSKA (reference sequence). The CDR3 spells CSARDRYLSNEQFF. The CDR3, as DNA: TGCAGTGCCCGGGACCGGTACCTGTCGAATGAGCAGTTCTTC.

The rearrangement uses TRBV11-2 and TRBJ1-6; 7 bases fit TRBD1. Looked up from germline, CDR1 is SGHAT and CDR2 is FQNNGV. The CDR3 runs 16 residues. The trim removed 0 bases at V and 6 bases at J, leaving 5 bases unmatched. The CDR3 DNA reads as TGTGCCAGCAGCTTAGATCTTAACAGGGGTAATTCACCCCTCCACTTT. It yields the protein CASSLDLNRGNSPLHF.

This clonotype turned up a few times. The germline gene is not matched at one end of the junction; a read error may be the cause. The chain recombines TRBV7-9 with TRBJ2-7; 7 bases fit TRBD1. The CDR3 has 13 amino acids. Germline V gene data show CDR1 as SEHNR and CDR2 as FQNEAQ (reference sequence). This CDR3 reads CTSNSRQGYEQYF. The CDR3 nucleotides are TGTACCAGCAACTCGAGACAGGGATACGAGCAGTACTTC.

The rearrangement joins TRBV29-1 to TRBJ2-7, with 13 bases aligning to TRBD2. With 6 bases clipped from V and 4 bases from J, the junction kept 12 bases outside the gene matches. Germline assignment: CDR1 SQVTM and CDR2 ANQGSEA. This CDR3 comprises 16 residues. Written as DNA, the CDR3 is TGCAGCGTATGGACTAGCGGGAGAAGGAGTCGGTACGAGCAGTACTTC. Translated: CSVWTSGRRSRYEQYF.

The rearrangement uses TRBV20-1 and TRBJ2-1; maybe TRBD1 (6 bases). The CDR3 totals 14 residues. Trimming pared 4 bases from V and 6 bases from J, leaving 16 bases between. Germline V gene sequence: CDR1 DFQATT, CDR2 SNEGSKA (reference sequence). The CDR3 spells CSANVQGWSNEQFF. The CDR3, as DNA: TGCAGTGCTAACGTACAGGGATGGTCCAATGAGCAGTTCTTC.

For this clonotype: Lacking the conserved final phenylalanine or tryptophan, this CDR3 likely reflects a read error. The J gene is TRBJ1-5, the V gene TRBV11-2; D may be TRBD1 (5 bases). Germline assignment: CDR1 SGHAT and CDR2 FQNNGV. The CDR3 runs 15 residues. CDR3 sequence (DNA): TGTGCCGGCAGCTACGGGACCGGGGGCAATCAGCCCCAGCATTAT. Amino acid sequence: CAGSYGTGGNQPQHY.

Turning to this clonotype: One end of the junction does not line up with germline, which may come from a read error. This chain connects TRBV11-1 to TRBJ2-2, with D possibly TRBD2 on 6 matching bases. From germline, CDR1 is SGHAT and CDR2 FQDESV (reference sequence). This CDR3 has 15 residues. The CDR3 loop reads CASSVMATDTGGLFF. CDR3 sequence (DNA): TGCGCCAGCAGCGTGATGGCGACGGACACCGGGGGGCTGTTTTTT.

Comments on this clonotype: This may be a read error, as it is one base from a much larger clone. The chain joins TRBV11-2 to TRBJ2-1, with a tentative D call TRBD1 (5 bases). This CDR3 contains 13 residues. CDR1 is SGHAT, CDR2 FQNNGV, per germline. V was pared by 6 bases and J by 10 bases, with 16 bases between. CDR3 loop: CASSHGAPVEQFF. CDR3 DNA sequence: TGTGCCAGCAGTCATGGGGCCCCAGTGGAGCAGTTCTTC.

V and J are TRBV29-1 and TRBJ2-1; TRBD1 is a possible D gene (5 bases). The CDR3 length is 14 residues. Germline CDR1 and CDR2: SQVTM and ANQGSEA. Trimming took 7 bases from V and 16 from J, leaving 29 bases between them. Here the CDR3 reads CSASQGEPYNDQFF. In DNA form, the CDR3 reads TGCAGCGCCAGCCAGGGTGAGCCCTACAATGATCAATTCTTC.

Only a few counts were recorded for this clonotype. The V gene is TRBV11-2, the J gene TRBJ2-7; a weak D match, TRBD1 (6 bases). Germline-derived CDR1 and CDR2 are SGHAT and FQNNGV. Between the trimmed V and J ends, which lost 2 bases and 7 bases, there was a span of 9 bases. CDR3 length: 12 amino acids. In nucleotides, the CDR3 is TGTGCCAGCAGCTTATCGGGGACAGAGCAGTACTTC. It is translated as CASSLSGTEQYF.

CDR3 bases: TGCAGCGTTGAAGTTCAGCGCCTCTATGGCTACACCTTC. Amino acid sequence: CSVEVQRLYGYTF. This chain uses TRBV29-1 with TRBJ1-2; D ambiguous. This CDR3 spans 13 amino acids. Germline CDR1 reads SQVTM; CDR2 reads ANQGSEA. V shed 1 base and J shed 4 bases, with 10 bases lying between them.

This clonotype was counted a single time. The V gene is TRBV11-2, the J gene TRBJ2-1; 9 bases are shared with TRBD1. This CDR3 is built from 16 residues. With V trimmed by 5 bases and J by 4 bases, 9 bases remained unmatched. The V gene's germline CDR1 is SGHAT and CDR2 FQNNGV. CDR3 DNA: TGTGCCAGCAGCCCGACCGACAGGGGGGCTTACAATGAGCAGTTCTTC. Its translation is CASSPTDRGAYNEQFF. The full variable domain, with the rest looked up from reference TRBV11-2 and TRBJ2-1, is EAGVAQSPRYKIIEKRQSVAFWCNPISGHATLYWYQQILGQGPKLLIQFQNNGVVDDSQLPKDRFSAERLKGVDSTLKIQPAKLEDSAVYLCASSPTDRGAYNEQFFGPGTRLTVL.

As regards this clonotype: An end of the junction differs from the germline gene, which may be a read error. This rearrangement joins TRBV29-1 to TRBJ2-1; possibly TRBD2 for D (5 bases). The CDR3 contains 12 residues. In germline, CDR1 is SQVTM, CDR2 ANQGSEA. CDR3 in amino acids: CSGGLSDNEQFF. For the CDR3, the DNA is TGCAGCGGTGGACTCTCCGACAATGAGCAGTTCTTC.

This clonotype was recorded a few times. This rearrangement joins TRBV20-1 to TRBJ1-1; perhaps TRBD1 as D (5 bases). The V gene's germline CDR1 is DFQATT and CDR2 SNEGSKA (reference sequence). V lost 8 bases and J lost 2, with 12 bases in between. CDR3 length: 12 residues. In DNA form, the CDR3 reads TGCAGTACTATTCAGGGCAACACTGAAGCTTTCTTT. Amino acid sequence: CSTIQGNTEAFF.

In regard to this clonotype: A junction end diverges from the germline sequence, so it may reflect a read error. The CDR3 loop reads CNVEGSAGEIDEQFF. CDR3 DNA: TGCAACGTTGAAGGGTCAGCGGGAGAGATAGATGAGCAGTTCTTC. This chain connects TRBV29-1 to TRBJ2-1; 8 nucleotides line up with TRBD2. Germline assignment: CDR1 SQVTM and CDR2 ANQGSEA. This CDR3 is built from 15 residues.

The CDR3 sequence: CASSYEGTGGQETQYF. The CDR3, as DNA: TGTGCCAGCAGTTACGAAGGGACAGGGGGCCAAGAGACCCAGTACTTC. V gene TRBV6-5 combines with J gene TRBJ2-5; TRBD1 aligns across 11 bases. The CDR3 length is 16 residues. CDR1 is MNHEY and CDR2 is SVGAGI in the germline V gene. After removal of 2 bases from V and 1 base from J, the junction contained 3 bases not matched to a gene.

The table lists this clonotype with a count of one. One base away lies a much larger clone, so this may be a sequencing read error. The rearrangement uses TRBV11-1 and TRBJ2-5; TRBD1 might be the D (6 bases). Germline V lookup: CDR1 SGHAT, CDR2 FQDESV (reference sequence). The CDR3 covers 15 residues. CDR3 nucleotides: TGTTCCAGCAGCTTAGGGGGACGAGTCCAAGAGACCCAGTACTTC. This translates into CSSSLGGRVQETQYF.

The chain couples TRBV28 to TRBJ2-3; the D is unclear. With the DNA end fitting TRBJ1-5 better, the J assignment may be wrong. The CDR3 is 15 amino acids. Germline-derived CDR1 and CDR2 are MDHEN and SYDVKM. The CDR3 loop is CASSPPGRHTDTQHF. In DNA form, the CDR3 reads TGTGCCAGCAGTCCCCCTGGCAGACACACAGATACGCAGCATTTT.

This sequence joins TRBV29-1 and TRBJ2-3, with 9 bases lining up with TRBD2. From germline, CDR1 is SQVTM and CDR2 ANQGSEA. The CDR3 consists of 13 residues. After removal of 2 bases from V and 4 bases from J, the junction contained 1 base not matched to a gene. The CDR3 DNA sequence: TGCAGCGTTGAACTAGCGGGACCAGATACGCAGTATTTT. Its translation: CSVELAGPDTQYF.

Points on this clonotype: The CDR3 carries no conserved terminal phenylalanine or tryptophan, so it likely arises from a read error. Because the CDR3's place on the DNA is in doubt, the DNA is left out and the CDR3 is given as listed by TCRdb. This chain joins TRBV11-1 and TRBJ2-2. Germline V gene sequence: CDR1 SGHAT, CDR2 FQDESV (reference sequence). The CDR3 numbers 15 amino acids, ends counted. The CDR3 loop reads CASSLMATDTVELVL.

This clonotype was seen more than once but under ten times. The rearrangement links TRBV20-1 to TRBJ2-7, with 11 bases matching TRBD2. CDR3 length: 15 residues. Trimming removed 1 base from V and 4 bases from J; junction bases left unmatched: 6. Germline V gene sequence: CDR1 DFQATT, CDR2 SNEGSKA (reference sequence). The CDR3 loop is CSARVLAGGLYEQYF. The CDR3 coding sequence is TGCAGTGCTAGAGTGCTAGCGGGGGGCTTGTACGAGCAGTACTTC.

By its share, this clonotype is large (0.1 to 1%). CDR3 protein: CASQNLASGVSPLHF. In nucleotides, the CDR3 is TGCGCCAGCCAAAACCTGGCATCTGGGGTTTCACCCCTCCACTTT. V is TRBV4-1 and J is TRBJ1-6; D uncertain. The V end was cut by 8 bases, the J end by 9 bases, with 20 bases between. CDR1 MGHRA and CDR2 YSYEKL come from the germline V gene. This CDR3 comprises 15 residues.

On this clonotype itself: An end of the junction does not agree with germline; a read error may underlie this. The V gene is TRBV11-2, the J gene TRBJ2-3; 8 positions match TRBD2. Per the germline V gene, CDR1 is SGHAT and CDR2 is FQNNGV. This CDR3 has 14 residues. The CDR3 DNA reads TGTGCCAGTAGTTTACCAGCGGGGGAAGATATGCAGTATTTT. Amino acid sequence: CASSLPAGEDMQYF.

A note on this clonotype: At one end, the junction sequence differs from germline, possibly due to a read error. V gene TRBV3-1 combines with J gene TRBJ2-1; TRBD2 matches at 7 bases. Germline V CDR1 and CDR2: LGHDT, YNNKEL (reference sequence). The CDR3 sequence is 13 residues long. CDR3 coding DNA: TGTGTCAGCGAGCCAAGGACTAGGGATGAGCACCTCTTC. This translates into CVSEPRTRDEHLF.

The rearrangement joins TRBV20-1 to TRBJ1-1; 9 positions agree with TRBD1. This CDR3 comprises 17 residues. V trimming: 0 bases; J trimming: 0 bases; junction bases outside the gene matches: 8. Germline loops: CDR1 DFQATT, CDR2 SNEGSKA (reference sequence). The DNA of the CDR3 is TGCAGTGCTAGAGAGGGGAGGACAGGGGCTTTGAACACTGAAGCTTTCTTT. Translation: CSAREGRTGALNTEAFF.

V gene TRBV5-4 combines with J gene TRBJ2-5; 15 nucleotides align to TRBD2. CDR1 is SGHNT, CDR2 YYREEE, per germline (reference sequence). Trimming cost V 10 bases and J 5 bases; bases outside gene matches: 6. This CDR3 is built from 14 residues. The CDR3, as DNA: TGTGCCGCCGGGACTAGCGGGGGGTTGGAGACCCAGTACTTC. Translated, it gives CAAGTSGGLETQYF.

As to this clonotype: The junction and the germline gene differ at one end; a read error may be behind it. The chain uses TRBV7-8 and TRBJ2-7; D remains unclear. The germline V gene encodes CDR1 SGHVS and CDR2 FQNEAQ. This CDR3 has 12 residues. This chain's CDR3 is CTSSPQNYEQYF. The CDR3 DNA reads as TGTACCAGCAGCCCCCAGAACTACGAGCAGTACTTC.

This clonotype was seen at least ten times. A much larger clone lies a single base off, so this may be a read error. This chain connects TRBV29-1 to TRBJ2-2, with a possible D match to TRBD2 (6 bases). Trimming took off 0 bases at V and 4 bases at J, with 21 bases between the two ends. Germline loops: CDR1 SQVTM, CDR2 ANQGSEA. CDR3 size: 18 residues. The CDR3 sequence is CSVEDLLGGAPVTGELFF. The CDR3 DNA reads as TGCAGCGTTGAAGATCTCCTTGGAGGGGCGCCGGTCACCGGGGAGCTGTTTTTT.

CDR3 coding DNA: TGCAGTGCTAGAGAGGACGGAGGACTGTTTTTT. This translates into CSAREDGGLFF. The chain is built from TRBV20-1 and TRBJ1-4; the D is unclear. The germline gives CDR1 DFQATT, CDR2 SNEGSKA (reference sequence). The CDR3 sequence is 11 residues long. Trimming removed 0 bases at V and 13 bases at J, with 9 bases between.

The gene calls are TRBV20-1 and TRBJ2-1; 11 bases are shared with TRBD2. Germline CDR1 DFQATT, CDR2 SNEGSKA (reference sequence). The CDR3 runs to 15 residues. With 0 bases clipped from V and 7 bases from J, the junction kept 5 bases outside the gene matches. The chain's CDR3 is CSARDLRTSGNEQFF. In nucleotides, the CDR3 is TGCAGTGCTAGAGATCTGAGGACTAGCGGGAATGAGCAGTTCTTC.

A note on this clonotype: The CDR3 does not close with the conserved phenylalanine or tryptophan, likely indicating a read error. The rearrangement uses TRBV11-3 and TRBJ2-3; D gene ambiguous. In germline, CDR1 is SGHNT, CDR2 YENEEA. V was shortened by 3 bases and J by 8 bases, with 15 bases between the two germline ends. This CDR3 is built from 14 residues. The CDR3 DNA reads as TGTGCCAGCAGCTTTGAGAGTCACACGGGTACGCAGTATTAT. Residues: CASSFESHTGTQYY.